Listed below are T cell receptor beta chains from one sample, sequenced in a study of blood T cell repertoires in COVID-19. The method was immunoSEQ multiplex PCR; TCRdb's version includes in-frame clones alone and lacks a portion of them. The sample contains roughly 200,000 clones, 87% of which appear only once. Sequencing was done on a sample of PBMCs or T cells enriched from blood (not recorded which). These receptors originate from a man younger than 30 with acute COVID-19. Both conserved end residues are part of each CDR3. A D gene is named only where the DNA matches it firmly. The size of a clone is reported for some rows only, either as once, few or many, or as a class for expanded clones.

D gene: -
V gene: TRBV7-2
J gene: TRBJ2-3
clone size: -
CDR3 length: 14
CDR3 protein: CASSFSQITDTQYF
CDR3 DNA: TGTGCCAGCAGCTTCTCACAGATAACAGATACGCAGTATTTT

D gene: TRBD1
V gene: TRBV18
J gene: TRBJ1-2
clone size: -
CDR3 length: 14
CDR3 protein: CASSPDRAGYGYTF
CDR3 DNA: TGTGCCAGCTCACCAGACAGGGCGGGCTATGGCTACACCTTC

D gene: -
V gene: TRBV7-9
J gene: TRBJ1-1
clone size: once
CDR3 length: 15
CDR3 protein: CASSQTGLSNTEAFF
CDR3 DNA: TGTGCCAGCAGCCAAACAGGGTTATCGAACACTGAAGCTTTCTTT

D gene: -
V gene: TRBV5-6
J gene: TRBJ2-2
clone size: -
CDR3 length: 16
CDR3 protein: CASSLVVGTSTGELFF
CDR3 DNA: TGTGCCAGCAGCTTGGTAGTTGGGACAAGCACCGGGGAGCTGTTTTTT

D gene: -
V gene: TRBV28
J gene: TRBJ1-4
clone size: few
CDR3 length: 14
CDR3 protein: CASTLVQASEKLFF
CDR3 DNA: TGTGCCAGCACTCTCGTACAGGCCAGTGAAAAACTGTTTTTT

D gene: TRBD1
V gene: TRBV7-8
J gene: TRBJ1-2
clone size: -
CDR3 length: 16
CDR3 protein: CASSLEGQAANYGYTF
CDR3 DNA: TGTGCCAGCAGCTTAGAGGGACAGGCCGCTAACTATGGCTACACCTTC

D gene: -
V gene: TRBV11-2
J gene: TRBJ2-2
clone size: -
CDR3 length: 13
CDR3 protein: CASSNNRAGELFF
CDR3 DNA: TGTGCCAGCAGCAACAACAGAGCCGGGGAGCTGTTTTTT

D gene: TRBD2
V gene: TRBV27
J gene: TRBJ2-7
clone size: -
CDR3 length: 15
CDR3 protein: CASSRPGEGLYEQYF
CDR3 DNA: TGTGCCAGCAGTCGTCCGGGGGAGGGCCTCTACGAGCAGTACTTC

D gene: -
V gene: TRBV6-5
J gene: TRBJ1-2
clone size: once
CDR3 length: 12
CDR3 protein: CASSYSGGGYTF
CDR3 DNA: TGTGCCAGCAGTTACTCAGGAGGAGGCTACACCTTC

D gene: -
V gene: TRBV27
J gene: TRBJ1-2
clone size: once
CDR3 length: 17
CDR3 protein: CASSPLLLQARYYGYTF
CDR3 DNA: TGTGCCAGCAGCCCACTACTTTTACAGGCTAGGTACTATGGCTACACCTTC

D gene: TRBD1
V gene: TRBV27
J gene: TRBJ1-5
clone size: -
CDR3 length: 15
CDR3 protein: CASSPGTGGNQPQHF
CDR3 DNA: TGTGCCAGCAGTCCCGGGACAGGGGGAAATCAGCCCCAGCATTTT

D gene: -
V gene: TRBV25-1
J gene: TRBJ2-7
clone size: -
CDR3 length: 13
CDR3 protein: CASSEGLYHEQYF
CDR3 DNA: TGTGCCAGCAGTGAGGGCTTATACCACGAGCAGTACTTC

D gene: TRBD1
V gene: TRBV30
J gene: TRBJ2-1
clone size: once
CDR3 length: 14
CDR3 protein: CAWSVGTVTNEQFF
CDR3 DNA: TGTGCCTGGAGTGTAGGGACAGTCACAAATGAGCAGTTCTTC

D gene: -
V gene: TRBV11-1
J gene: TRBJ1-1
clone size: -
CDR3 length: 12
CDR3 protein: CASSLGGHEAFF
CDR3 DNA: TGTGCCAGCAGCTTAGGTGGGCATGAAGCTTTCTTT

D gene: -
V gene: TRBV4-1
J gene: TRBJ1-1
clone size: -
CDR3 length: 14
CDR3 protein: CASSQVARVDEAFF
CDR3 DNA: TGCGCCAGCAGCCAAGTCGCCAGGGTGGATGAAGCTTTCTTT

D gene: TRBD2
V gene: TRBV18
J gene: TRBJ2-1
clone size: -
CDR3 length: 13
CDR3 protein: CASSPPGGTNPFF
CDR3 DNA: TGTGCCAGCTCACCACCAGGCGGGACTAACCCGTTCTTC

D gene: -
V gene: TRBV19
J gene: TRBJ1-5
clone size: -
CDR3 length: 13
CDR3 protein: CASSIAVNQPQHF
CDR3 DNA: TGTGCCAGTAGTATAGCTGTTAATCAGCCCCAGCATTTT

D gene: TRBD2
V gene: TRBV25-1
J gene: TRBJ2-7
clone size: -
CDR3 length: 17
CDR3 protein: CASSAPPGGEFSDEQYF
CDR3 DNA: TGTGCCAGCAGTGCACCCCCGGGGGGGGAATTCTCGGACGAGCAGTACTTC

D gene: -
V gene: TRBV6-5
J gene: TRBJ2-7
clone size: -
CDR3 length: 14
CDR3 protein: CASSSRTTWYEQYF
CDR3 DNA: TGTGCCAGCAGTTCCAGGACAACTTGGTACGAGCAGTACTTC

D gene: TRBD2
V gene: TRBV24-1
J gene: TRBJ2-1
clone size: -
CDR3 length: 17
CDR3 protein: CATSDPQASGIHNEQFF
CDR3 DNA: TGTGCCACCAGTGATCCGCAGGCTAGCGGGATTCACAATGAGCAGTTCTTC

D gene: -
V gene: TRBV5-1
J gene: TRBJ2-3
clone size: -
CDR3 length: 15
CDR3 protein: CASSFSTYSTDTQYF
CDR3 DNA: TGCGCCAGCAGCTTCTCCACTTATAGCACAGATACGCAGTATTTT

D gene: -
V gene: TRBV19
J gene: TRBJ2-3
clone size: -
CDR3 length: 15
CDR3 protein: CASSPGDTSTDTQYF
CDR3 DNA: TGTGCCAGTAGTCCGGGTGATACTAGCACAGATACGCAGTATTTT

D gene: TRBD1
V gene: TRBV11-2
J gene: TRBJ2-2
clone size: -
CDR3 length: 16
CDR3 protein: CASSLVPRGRPGELFF
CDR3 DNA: TGTGCCAGCAGCTTAGTCCCCAGGGGGCGGCCCGGGGAGCTGTTTTTT

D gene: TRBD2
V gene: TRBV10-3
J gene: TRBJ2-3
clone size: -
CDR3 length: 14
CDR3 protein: CAIKAGASTDTQYF
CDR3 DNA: TGTGCCATCAAGGCGGGAGCTAGCACAGATACGCAGTATTTT

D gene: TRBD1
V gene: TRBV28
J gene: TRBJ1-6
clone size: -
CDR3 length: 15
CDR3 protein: CASSARGQGNSPLHF
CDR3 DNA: TGTGCCAGCAGTGCGCGGGGACAGGGGAATTCACCCCTCCACTTT

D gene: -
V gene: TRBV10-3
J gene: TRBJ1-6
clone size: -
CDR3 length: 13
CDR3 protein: CAIRGNRDSPLHF
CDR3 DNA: TGTGCCATCAGGGGCAACAGGGATTCACCCCTCCACTTT

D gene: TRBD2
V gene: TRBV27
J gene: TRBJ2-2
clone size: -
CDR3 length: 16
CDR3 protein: CASKTSGGENTGELFF
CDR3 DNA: TGTGCCAGCAAAACTAGCGGAGGGGAGAACACCGGGGAGCTGTTTTTT

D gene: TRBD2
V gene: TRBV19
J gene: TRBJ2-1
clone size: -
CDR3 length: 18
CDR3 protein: CASSIPGVAGRLYNEQFF
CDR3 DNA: TGTGCCAGTAGTATACCCGGAGTAGCGGGACGCCTCTACAATGAGCAGTTCTTC

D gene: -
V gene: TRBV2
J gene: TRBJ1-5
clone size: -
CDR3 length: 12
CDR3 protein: CASSPGGQPQHF
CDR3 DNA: TGTGCCAGCAGCCCCGGGGGTCAGCCCCAGCATTTT

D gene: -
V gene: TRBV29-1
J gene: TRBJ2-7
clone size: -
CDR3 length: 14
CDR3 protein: CSVETRPEGYEQYF
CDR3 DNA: TGCAGCGTTGAAACTCGACCAGAGGGCTACGAGCAGTACTTC

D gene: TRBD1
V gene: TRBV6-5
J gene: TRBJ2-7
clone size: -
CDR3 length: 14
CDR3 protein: CASSDGTGPDEQYF
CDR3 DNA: TGTGCCAGCAGCGACGGGACAGGGCCCGACGAGCAGTACTTC

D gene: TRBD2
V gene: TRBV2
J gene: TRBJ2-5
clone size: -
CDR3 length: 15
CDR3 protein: CASTPSLAAQETQYF
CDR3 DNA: TGTGCCAGCACCCCCTCACTAGCGGCCCAAGAGACCCAGTACTTC

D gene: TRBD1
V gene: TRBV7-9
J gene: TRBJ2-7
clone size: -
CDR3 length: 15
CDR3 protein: CASSLPGTGGYEQYF
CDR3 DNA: TGTGCCAGCAGCCTACCCGGGACAGGGGGTTACGAGCAGTACTTC